These 13 T cell receptor beta chains came from one sample sequenced in a study of HIV-infected patients and healthy controls. 450 to 600 ng RNA was reverse transcribed with alpha and beta constant-region primers. Separate chain-specific third strand synthesis with multiplexing indices produced the alpha and beta libraries. One entry per CDR3 protein results from TCRdb running MiXCR on the 5' RACE reads. Seen here are 9,500 or so distinct CDR3 sequences, 5.2% observed once, and the top ten hold roughly 14%. No cell fractionation was done, so the repertoire covers all unsorted peripheral blood T cells. The sequenced sample was blood, obtained before antiretroviral therapy. The receptor source for this set is an adult with HIV infection.

This clonotype was observed at least ten times. J is TRBJ2-1 and V is TRBV12-3 or TRBV12-4, with a possible D match to TRBD1 (11 bases). Trimming took 4 bases from V and 3 from J, leaving 25 bases between them. The CDR3 is 19 residues long. The CDR3 is CASSSGGQGASGGYNEQFF. For the CDR3, the DNA is TGTGCCAGCAGTTCCGGCGGACAGGGGGCTAGCGGGGGCTACAATGAGCAGTTCTTC.

In its sample, this clonotype was seen many times. The CDR3 sequence: CASSLEEGRNTGELFF. The CDR3 DNA reads TGTGCCAGCAGCTTAGAGGAGGGGAGGAACACCGGGGAGCTGTTTTTT. The chain has TRBV11-2 and TRBJ2-2; TRBD2 is a possible D gene (6 bases). The V and J ends lost 0 bases and 1 base respectively, with 9 bases between them. Germline CDR1 is SGHAT and CDR2 is FQNNGV. The CDR3 is made up of 16 amino acids.

By its share, this clonotype is large. This chain links TRBV18 with TRBJ1-2; TRBD1 matches at 9 bases. Trimming removed 5 bases from V and 7 bases from J; junction bases left unmatched: 8. Germline V CDR1 and CDR2: KGHSH, LQKENI. The CDR3 loop spans 14 amino acids. The CDR3 sequence is CASSYRQGDFGYTF. For the CDR3, the DNA is TGTGCCAGCTCATACAGACAGGGGGATTTTGGCTACACCTTC. The full variable domain, in which reference TRBV18 and TRBJ1-2 provide the parts outside the CDR3, is NAGVMQNPRHLVRRRGQEARLRCSPMKGHSHVYWYRQLPEEGLKFMVYLQKENIIDESGMPKERFSAEFPKEGPSILRIQQVVRGDSAAYFCASSYRQGDFGYTFGSGTRLTVV.

Sample share makes this clonotype medium-sized. CDR3 loop: CAWSSGTGWNEQFF. The CDR3 DNA reads as TGTGCCTGGAGTTCCGGGACAGGGTGGAATGAGCAGTTCTTC. The rearrangement links TRBV30 to TRBJ2-1; 9 bases align to TRBD1. Germline CDR1 is GTSNPN and CDR2 is SVGIG (reference sequence). This CDR3 comprises 14 residues. The V segment lost 2 bases and the J segment 7 bases; nucleotides outside the gene matches: 6.

Ten or more counts support this clonotype. The rearrangement uses TRBV6-1 and TRBJ2-2; weak D call: TRBD1 (5 bases). The CDR3 contains 15 residues. CDR1 is MNHNS and CDR2 is SASEGT in the germline V gene. V was trimmed by 0 bases and J by 4 bases, leaving 9 bases between them. The CDR3 bases are TGTGCCAGCAGTGAAGCACGACAGTCCACCGGGGAGCTGTTTTTT. Its translation is CASSEARQSTGELFF.

This clonotype was found many times. The V call is TRBV10-3, the J call TRBJ2-5; TRBD2 agrees at 9 bases. CDR1 is ENHRY, CDR2 SYGVKD, per germline. V gave up 2 bases and J gave up 3 bases; unmatched junction bases: 7. This CDR3 comprises 16 residues. DNA for the CDR3: TGTGCCATCAGTGAGATTTTGAGCGGGGGGAAAGAGACCCAGTACTTC. It codes for CAISEILSGGKETQYF.

Ten or more counts support this clonotype. J is TRBJ2-7 and V is TRBV29-1; D possibly matches TRBD1 or TRBD2 (5 bases each). This CDR3 has 14 residues. The V and J ends lost 4 bases and 2 bases respectively, with 15 bases between them. Germline lookup yields CDR1 SQVTM and CDR2 ANQGSEA. As DNA, the CDR3 is TGCAGCGTTGCGGGGCAGTCAGGGACCTACGAGCAGTACTTC. Amino acid sequence: CSVAGQSGTYEQYF.

The sample holds many counts of this clonotype. This rearrangement joins TRBV10-3 to TRBJ2-7; D is unresolved. Germline CDR1 and CDR2: ENHRY and SYGVKD. The V gene lost 5 bases and the J gene lost 0 bases, with 8 bases spanning the gap. CDR3 length: 13 residues. CDR3 DNA sequence: TGTGCCATCAGTACTCAGAGCTCCTACGAGCAGTACTTC. Amino acid sequence: CAISTQSSYEQYF.

The sample holds many counts of this clonotype. The chain combines TRBV5-1 with TRBJ2-3; TRBD2 agrees at 10 bases. Germline V gene lookup returns CDR1 SGHRS and CDR2 YFSETQ. V lost 3 bases, J lost 1 base, and 2 bases stayed unmatched. The CDR3 contains 15 residues. The CDR3 loop reads CASSWGTSGTDTQYF. CDR3 sequence (DNA): TGCGCCAGCAGCTGGGGGACTAGCGGCACAGATACGCAGTATTTT.

In its sample, this clonotype is medium-sized. The rearrangement links TRBV7-6 to TRBJ2-7, with TRBD1 matching over 8 bases. Germline CDR1 is SGHVS and CDR2 is FNYEAQ. J was trimmed by 7 bases and V by 4 bases; bases with no gene match: 12. The CDR3 sequence is 15 residues long. CDR3 coding DNA: TGTGCCAGCAGCTCCCTGACAGGGGTCCGCAGGGAGCAGTACTTC. Its protein product is CASSSLTGVRREQYF.

In its sample, this clonotype was seen many times. The rearrangement links TRBV6-1 to TRBJ1-2, with D uncertain. Trimming removed 4 bases from V and 8 bases from J, with 11 bases in between. Germline-derived CDR1 and CDR2 are MNHNS and SASEGT. The length of the CDR3 is 12 residues. The CDR3 loop reads CASSVDFGGYTF. The CDR3 DNA follows: TGTGCCAGCAGTGTGGATTTTGGAGGCTACACCTTC.

Ten or more counts support this clonotype. The gene calls are TRBV7-2 and TRBJ2-3; weak D call: TRBD2 (5 bases). Trimming removed 6 bases at V and 0 bases at J, with 13 bases between. Germline CDR1 reads SGHTA; CDR2 reads FQGNSA. The CDR3 runs 15 residues. The CDR3 spells CASRGWSGSTDTQYF. CDR3 DNA: TGTGCCAGCAGGGGGTGGAGCGGCAGCACAGATACGCAGTATTTT.

In this sample, this clonotype turned up many times. V usage is TRBV20-1 and J usage is TRBJ2-7; D unresolved. V lost 0 bases, J lost 9 bases, and 15 bases lay in between. CDR3 length: 13 residues. CDR1 is DFQATT and CDR2 is SNEGSKA in the germline V gene (reference sequence). Written as DNA, the CDR3 is TGCAGTGCTAGAGATTCTGCGCGTTTCGGGCAGTACTTC. Amino acids: CSARDSARFGQYF.